The T cell receptor beta chain described here comes from a study of human T cells and chemical hapten exposure. Time point in this sample: pre-sensitization, week 0. Treatment: therapeutic diphenylcyclopropenone sensitization with weekly scalp DPC. Sample donors consisted of patients with alopecia, aged 18 to 70 years, who were suitable for DPC. Trimming at V came to 2 bases and at J to 5 bases, leaving 4 bases not matched to a gene. CDR1 and CDR2 (germline): SGHTA, FQGTGA. The CDR3 has 14 residues. This clonotype showed up many times. Its antigen is not identified. Study results and caveats: While controls formed fewer of them, expanded TCRs formed significantly more large CDR3 similarity clusters. Healthy individuals' immune responses may differ from those of donors, who had alopecia.

Unique molecular identifiers were attached to individual cDNA molecules within the library. TCRdb independently ran MiXCR on the RACE reads; one entry per CDR3 protein. This table holds tens of thousands of distinct CDR3 sequences, around 12% found once. This TCR came from a woman aged 25 to 39 with alopecia areata. Some clones in this sample may be carry-over from other donors' samples. This material consisted of whole blood, taken in connection with sensitization to the hapten diphenylcyclopropenone (DPC). The rearrangement links TRBV7-3 to TRBJ2-3, with 7 bases aligning to TRBD2. The CDR3 reads CASSLLAGEDTQYF. CDR3 nucleotides: TGTGCCAGCAGCTTACTGGCGGGAGAAGATACGCAGTATTTT.